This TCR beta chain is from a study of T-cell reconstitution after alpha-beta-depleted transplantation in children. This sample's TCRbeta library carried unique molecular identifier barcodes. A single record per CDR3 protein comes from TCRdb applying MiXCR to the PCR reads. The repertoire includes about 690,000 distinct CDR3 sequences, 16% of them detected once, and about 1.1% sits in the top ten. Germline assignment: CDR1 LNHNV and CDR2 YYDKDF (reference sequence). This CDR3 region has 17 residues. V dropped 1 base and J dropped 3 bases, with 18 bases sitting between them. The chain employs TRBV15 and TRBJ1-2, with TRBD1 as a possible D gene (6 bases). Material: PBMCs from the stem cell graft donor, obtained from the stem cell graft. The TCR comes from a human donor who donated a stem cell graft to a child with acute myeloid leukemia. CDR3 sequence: CATSRVPIRDKYYGYTF. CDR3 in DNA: TGTGCCACCAGCAGAGTGCCGATCCGGGACAAATACTATGGCTACACCTTC.